The TCR beta chain described here comes from a study of cytomegalovirus exposure and HLA in healthy donors. The length of the CDR3 is 14 residues. Germline CDR1 reads LGHNA; CDR2 reads YSLEER. J was trimmed by 5 bases and V by 4 bases; bases with no gene match: 1. It was with 60 Vbeta and 13 Jbeta primers that the PCR ran. The method was immunoSEQ multiplex PCR; TCRdb's version includes in-frame clones alone and lacks a portion of them. The data show about 100,000 clones, and the top ten clones hold about 0.59%. The sequenced sample consisted of PBMCs. The sequence was obtained from a man aged 45-65 years in good health and CMV-seronegative. V is TRBV4-3 and J is TRBJ2-7, with 14 bases identical to TRBD2. In DNA, the CDR3 is TGCGCCAGCAGCCCGACTAGCGGGGGGGACGAGCAGTACTTC. Translation gives CASSPTSGGDEQYF.